The 27 T cell receptor beta chains below all came from one sample that was sequenced in a study of cytomegalovirus exposure and HLA in healthy donors. Use of 60 Vbeta and 13 Jbeta primers characterized the PCR. Generated by immunoSEQ multiplex PCR, the TCRdb table keeps only in-frame clones and is missing some. Of around 120,000 clones in the sample, 75% to 85% were seen once. The sample was PBMCs. All receptors come from a male donor in good health and CMV-seronegative.

This clone was counted only a few times. CDR3 coding DNA: TGTGCCAGCAGGTCCCGTGGGGCCCCGGACACTGAAGCTTTCTTT. As protein: CASRSRGAPDTEAFF. The genes are TRBV7-9 and TRBJ1-1; a possible D gene is TRBD1 (5 bases). Trimming left V 6 bases short and J 3 bases short, with 17 bases between. The CDR3 sequence is 15 residues long. Germline CDR1 reads SEHNR; CDR2 reads FQNEAQ (reference sequence).

The chain combines TRBV6-5 with TRBJ2-2; 9 positions match TRBD2. The CDR3 is 13 residues long. V dropped 5 bases and J dropped 8; count of bases not matched to a gene: 3. Germline V gene lookup returns CDR1 MNHEY and CDR2 SVGAGI. CDR3 region: CASSVAGEGELFF. The CDR3 nucleotides read TGTGCCAGCAGTGTAGCGGGAGAAGGGGAGCTGTTTTTT.

This clone was picked up one time. This rearrangement joins TRBV5-4 to TRBJ2-1; 8 bases align to TRBD2. This CDR3 has 15 amino acids. Per germline, CDR1 SGHNT and CDR2 YYREEE (reference sequence). The junction had 8 bases not matched to a gene; V was cut back by 0 bases and J by 9 bases. CDR3: CASSLEREIGSEQFF. The CDR3, as DNA: TGTGCCAGCAGCTTGGAGCGGGAGATTGGAAGTGAGCAGTTCTTC.

The chain carries TRBV18 and TRBJ2-2; D gene ambiguous. V dropped 3 bases and J dropped 3 bases, with 8 bases sitting between them. The germline gives CDR1 KGHSH, CDR2 LQKENI. The CDR3 is made up of 14 amino acids. As DNA, the CDR3 is TGTGCCAGCTCACCCTCCCGGGACACCGGGGAGCTGTTTTTT. This translates into CASSPSRDTGELFF.

The chain combines TRBV9 with TRBJ1-4; D not resolved. The CDR3 is 15 amino acids. The germline V gene encodes CDR1 SGDLS and CDR2 YYNGEE. Trimming took off 0 bases at V and 2 bases at J, with 8 bases between the two ends. CDR3 protein: CASSVGGGTNEKLFF. In nucleotides, the CDR3 is TGTGCCAGCAGCGTAGGAGGCGGGACTAATGAAAAACTGTTTTTT. The whole variable domain, filled in from reference TRBV9 and TRBJ1-4, reads DSGVTQTPKHLITATGQRVTLRCSPRSGDLSVYWYQQSLDQGLQFLIQYYNGEERAKGNILERFSAQQFPDLHSELNLSSLELGDSALYFCASSVGGGTNEKLFFGSGTQLSVL.

This clone was counted between two and nine times. The chain has TRBV9 and TRBJ2-2; 15 bases are a match to TRBD2. There are 16 residues in the CDR3. Germline V gene sequence: CDR1 SGDLS, CDR2 YYNGEE. V shed 2 bases and J 6 bases; nucleotides not matched to a gene: 2. The chain's CDR3 is CASSVGLAGGPGELFF. The CDR3, as DNA: TGTGCCAGCAGCGTCGGACTAGCGGGGGGGCCCGGGGAGCTGTTTTTT.

This sequence joins TRBV30 and TRBJ2-7, with D tentatively TRBD2 (6 bases). V was cut by 4 bases and J by 2 bases, with 15 bases left in between. Per the germline V gene, CDR1 is GTSNPN and CDR2 is SVGIG (reference sequence). The CDR3 spans 14 residues. In DNA form, the CDR3 reads TGTGCCTGGAAAGGGAGGTCAGAGGCCTACGAGCAGTACTTC. Protein: CAWKGRSEAYEQYF.

V is TRBV9 and J is TRBJ2-3; D not resolved. The CDR3 sequence is 16 residues long. Germline V gives CDR1 SGDLS, CDR2 YYNGEE. V dropped 0 bases and J dropped 0 bases, with 11 bases sitting between them. CDR3 residues: CASSVGFQDSTDTQYF. CDR3 nucleotides: TGTGCCAGCAGCGTAGGTTTCCAGGATAGCACAGATACGCAGTATTTT.

V usage is TRBV7-9 and J usage is TRBJ2-5; TRBD2 agrees at 10 bases. The germline gives CDR1 SEHNR, CDR2 FQNEAQ (reference sequence). V shed 2 bases and J 5 bases; nucleotides not matched to a gene: 5. The CDR3 is 15 amino acids. The CDR3 protein is CASSLRLAGAETQYF. The CDR3 coding sequence is TGTGCCAGCAGCTTAAGGCTAGCGGGGGCGGAGACCCAGTACTTC.

The rearrangement joins TRBV5-4 to TRBJ2-3; 9 bases agree with TRBD2. Germline trimming cut 2 bases from V and 2 bases from J; bases unmatched to any gene: 3. Germline CDR1 is SGHNT and CDR2 is YYREEE (reference sequence). This CDR3 region has 15 residues. DNA for the CDR3: TGTGCCAGCAGCTTTAAGCGGGAGGTCACAGATACGCAGTATTTT. This encodes CASSFKREVTDTQYF.

V is TRBV5-4 and J is TRBJ2-7, with 8 bases that match TRBD1. Germline V gene data show CDR1 as SGHNT and CDR2 as YYREEE (reference sequence). With 3 bases clipped from V and 5 bases from J, the junction kept 7 bases outside the gene matches. The CDR3 sequence is 14 residues long. CDR3 loop: CASSSPDRVDEQYF. CDR3 sequence (DNA): TGTGCCAGCAGCTCCCCGGACAGGGTCGACGAGCAGTACTTC. The variable domain in full, with the rest retrieved from reference TRBV5-4 and TRBJ2-7, is ETGVTQSPTHLIKTRGQQVTLRCSSQSGHNTVSWYQQALGQGPQFIFQYYREEENGRGNFPPRFSGLQFPNYSSELNVNALELDDSALYLCASSSPDRVDEQYFGPGTRLTVT.

This chain joins TRBV5-1 and TRBJ1-2; 7 bases are shared with TRBD1. In germline, CDR1 is SGHRS, CDR2 YFSETQ. V trimming: 6 bases; J trimming: 4 bases; junction bases outside the gene matches: 9. The length of the CDR3 is 14 residues. The CDR3 sequence is CASTATGWSYGYTF. The CDR3, as DNA: TGCGCCAGCACGGCGACAGGGTGGAGCTATGGCTACACCTTC.

The V gene is TRBV6-4, the J gene TRBJ2-3; D ambiguous. Per the germline V gene, CDR1 is MRHNA and CDR2 is SNTAGT. V gave up 0 bases and J gave up 3 bases, with 10 bases separating them. This CDR3 is built from 15 residues. CDR3 in DNA: TGTGCCAGCAGTGACTCGGGCACATTTACAGATACGCAGTATTTT. This encodes CASSDSGTFTDTQYF.

The genes are TRBV28 and TRBJ1-2, with 11 bases that match TRBD1. This CDR3 is 13 amino acids long. The V and J ends lost 6 bases and 7 bases, in that order; junction bases with no gene match: 4. The germline V gene has CDR1 MDHEN and CDR2 SYDVKM. CDR3 sequence (DNA): TGTGCCAGCAGCACGGGACAGGGGGGTGGCTACACCTTC. Protein product: CASSTGQGGGYTF.

This rearrangement joins TRBV27 to TRBJ2-7, with 7 bases that match TRBD1. With 6 bases clipped from V and 3 bases from J, the junction kept 5 bases outside the gene matches. CDR3 length: 13 residues. Germline lookup yields CDR1 MNHEY and CDR2 SMNVEV (reference sequence). CDR3 DNA: TGTGCCAGCAGCCACAGGGGCCTCTACGAGCAGTACTTC. Translated, it gives CASSHRGLYEQYF.

This rearrangement joins TRBV25-1 to TRBJ1-1, with D possibly TRBD1 on 5 matching bases. Germline assignment: CDR1 MGHDK and CDR2 SYGVNS. This CDR3 spans 15 amino acids. Trimming removed 2 bases from V and 2 bases from J, with 12 bases in between. CDR3 in DNA: TGTGCCAGCAGTGAACGGGCAGGGCGAAACACTGAAGCTTTCTTT. This translates into CASSERAGRNTEAFF.

The CDR3 is CAISDSYGAFF. The CDR3 nucleotides read TGTGCCATCAGTGATAGCTATGGAGCTTTCTTT. The rearrangement links TRBV10-3 to TRBJ1-1; D gene ambiguous. The V end was cut by 3 bases, the J end by 10 bases, with 9 bases between. The CDR3 extends over 11 amino acids. Per germline, CDR1 ENHRY and CDR2 SYGVKD.

As regards this clone: The junction departs from germline at one end; a sequencing error may be responsible. This rearrangement joins TRBV7-9 to TRBJ1-1, with 7 bases that match TRBD1. Germline CDR1 SEHNR, CDR2 FQNEAQ (reference sequence). The CDR3 contains 15 residues. The CDR3 protein is CSSSLAMTGLTEAFF. CDR3 nucleotide sequence: TGTTCCAGCAGCTTAGCGATGACAGGGCTGACTGAAGCTTTCTTT.

This chain uses TRBV6-5 with TRBJ1-1, with TRBD1 matching over 12 bases. The ends lost 4 bases at V and 11 bases at J; junction bases unmatched: 8. The CDR3 sequence is 14 residues long. Looked up from germline, CDR1 is MNHEY and CDR2 is SVGAGI. CDR3 DNA: TGTGCCAGCAGTTTGTTGGGACAGGGGGCGGCGGCTTTCTTT. Its translation is CASSLLGQGAAAFF.

The chain couples TRBV5-1 to TRBJ2-1; no reliable D call. This CDR3 comprises 12 residues. CDR1 is SGHRS and CDR2 is YFSETQ in the germline V gene. V lost 1 base and J 9 bases, leaving 8 bases between the germline ends. The CDR3 region is CASSLPGSEQFF. CDR3 nucleotide sequence: TGCGCCAGCAGCTTGCCTGGCAGTGAGCAGTTCTTC. Looking up the rest from reference TRBV5-1 and TRBJ2-1 gives the full variable domain: KAGVTQTPRYLIKTRGQQVTLSCSPISGHRSVSWYQQTPGQGLQFLFEYFSETQRNKGNFPGRFSGRQFSNSRSEMNVSTLELGDSALYLCASSLPGSEQFFGPGTRLTVL.

The rearrangement links TRBV7-2 to TRBJ1-5; D is perhaps TRBD1 (5 bases). The CDR3 totals 13 residues. Per germline, CDR1 SGHTA and CDR2 FQGNSA. V lost 10 bases to trimming and J lost 2 bases, with 12 bases between them. The CDR3 here is CATGGEGNQPQHF. In nucleotides, the CDR3 is TGTGCCACCGGGGGGGAGGGCAATCAGCCCCAGCATTTT.

The rearrangement joins TRBV6-5 to TRBJ2-5; a possible D gene is TRBD2 (6 bases). The DNA end is more similar to TRBJ2-7, so the J call may be wrong. The CDR3 length is 16 residues. Germline V gene lookup returns CDR1 MNHEY and CDR2 SVGAGI. The CDR3, as DNA: TGTGCCAGCAGTTACTCGACGGGAGAGGTGGCCTACGAGCAGTACTTC. This translates into CASSYSTGEVAYEQYF.

This clone was seen a few times. The V and J genes are TRBV29-1 and TRBJ2-7, with 8 bases identical to TRBD1. Germline CDR1 reads SQVTM; CDR2 reads ANQGSEA. The junction had 10 bases not matched to a gene; V was cut back by 4 bases and J by 2 bases. The CDR3 contains 15 residues. The CDR3 sequence is CSVVFLAGGPYEQYF. The CDR3 region has the DNA TGCAGCGTTGTCTTCTTGGCAGGGGGCCCCTACGAGCAGTACTTC.

This clone was found once. The chain links TRBV7-3 to TRBJ2-1; 12 bases map to TRBD2. V gave up 4 bases and J gave up 6 bases; unmatched junction bases: 4. The CDR3 spans 15 residues. Looked up from germline, CDR1 is SGHTA and CDR2 is FQGTGA. As DNA, the CDR3 is TGTGCCAGCAGCTCCACTAGCGGGGGGTTCAATGAGCAGTTCTTC. This sequence encodes CASSSTSGGFNEQFF.

This rearrangement joins TRBV5-1 to TRBJ2-1; 10 bases are a match to TRBD1. With V trimmed by 5 bases and J by 7 bases, 3 bases remained unmatched. The CDR3 runs 13 residues. Germline CDR1 and CDR2: SGHRS and YFSETQ. The CDR3, as DNA: TGCGCCAGCAGTCGGACAGGGGGTAATGAGCAGTTCTTC. Protein product: CASSRTGGNEQFF.

This clone was counted once. The genes are TRBV14 and TRBJ2-7; 7 bases agree with TRBD1. Germline V gene sequence: CDR1 SGHDN, CDR2 FVKESK. This CDR3 has 13 residues. Trimming removed 2 bases from V and 3 bases from J; junction bases left unmatched: 1. The DNA for the CDR3 is TGTGCCAGCAGCCAACGGGACAGCTACGAGCAGTACTTC. Amino acid sequence: CASSQRDSYEQYF.

This clone has just a few counts. V is TRBV27 and J is TRBJ1-6, with a possible D match to TRBD1 (5 bases). In germline, CDR1 is MNHEY, CDR2 SMNVEV (reference sequence). The CDR3 covers 14 residues. V lost 6 bases, J lost 18 bases, and 24 bases lay in between. This CDR3 is CASRRNAEPTAHHF. The CDR3 bases are TGTGCCAGCAGAAGGAACGCTGAGCCGACAGCACACCACTTT.